This T cell receptor beta chain was sequenced during a study of OX40 agonist ivuxolimab in advanced cancers. Overall study: Ivuxolimab was delivered to patients intravenously every 2 weeks at doses spanning 0.01 to 10 mg/kg. Eligibility admitted prior anti-PD-1, anti-PD-L1 or anti-CTLA-4 therapy; approximately 40% had some. Partial responses occurred in Three dose-escalation patients, one with hepatocellular carcinoma and two with cutaneous melanoma. General observations from the study: Low clonal expansion, among the lowest seen, marked partial responders at 0.1-3.0 mg/kg.

The CDR3 is 15 residues long. V gave up 4 bases and J gave up 1 base, with 12 bases separating them. Germline V gene sequence: CDR1 MGHRA, CDR2 YSYEKL. Only in-frame clones appear in the TCRdb table, and some are missing; sequencing was by immunoSEQ multiplex PCR. The table includes 70,000 to 80,000 clones, 90% to 95% detected once. As to this clone: Its specificity is unknown.

The chain joins TRBV4-1 to TRBJ2-3; TRBD2 is a possible D gene (6 bases). The receptor was isolated from an adult with an advanced solid tumor such as melanoma, head and neck, liver or kidney cancer. The sample consisted of CD4+ or CD8+ T cells sorted from blood, taken in a trial of the OX40 agonist ivuxolimab. The CDR3 loop reads CASSPGLDGTDTQYF. The CDR3 nucleotides are TGCGCCAGCAGCCCGGGACTGGACGGCACAGATACGCAGTATTTT.